This T cell receptor beta chain was captured in a study of OX40 agonist ivuxolimab in advanced cancers. On the study more broadly: An agonistic anti-OX40 (CD134) antibody, ivuxolimab, was used to treat the patients.

Data came from immunoSEQ multiplex PCR; TCRdb stores just in-frame clones and leaves some out. The profile shows tens of thousands of clones, about 77% of them singletons. Study results and caveats: Researchers report that CD8+ T cells had, on average, more expanded clones than CD4+. CD4+ and CD8+ blood T cells expanded clonally by week 6 at 0.1 to 3.0 mg/kg.

CDR1 and CDR2 from the germline V gene are SGHRS and YFSETQ. This CDR3 is built from 13 residues. The V end lost 4 bases, the J end lost 5 bases, and 10 bases lay between the germline ends. This clone has a handful of counts. The antigen is not known. The sequenced sample was CD4+ or CD8+ T cells sorted from blood, obtained in a trial of the OX40 agonist ivuxolimab. The J gene is TRBJ1-5, the V gene TRBV5-1; D is uncertain. This clonotype originated in an adult with an advanced solid tumor such as melanoma, head and neck, liver or kidney cancer. The CDR3 DNA sequence: TGCGCCAGCAGCGTAATACCTGATCAGCCCCAGCATTTT. Its translation is CASSVIPDQPQHF.